The rows below give T cell receptor beta chains drawn from one sample of a study of blood T cell repertoires in COVID-19. Generated by immunoSEQ multiplex PCR, the TCRdb table keeps only in-frame clones and is missing some. The sample consists of 370,000 or so clones, around 87% of them appearing once. The sample taken for sequencing was PBMCs or T cells enriched from blood (not recorded which). These receptor sequences come from a man aged 25 to 45 who had recovered from COVID-19. Both conserved end residues are part of each CDR3. The D gene is left open where the match is weak. Not all rows give a size; the values are once, few, many and, for expanded clones, a class.

J | V | D | length | size | CDR3 | DNA
TRBJ1-2 | TRBV6-5 | - | 14 | few | CASSYAGTNYGYTF | TGTGCCAGCAGTTACGCGGGGACTAACTATGGCTACACCTTC
TRBJ2-2 | TRBV2 | - | 13 | - | CASSPDSTGELFF | TGTGCCAGCAGCCCCGACTCCACCGGGGAGCTGTTTTTT
TRBJ2-5 | TRBV29-1 | - | 12 | - | CSLRQDQETQYF | TGCAGCCTACGACAGGACCAAGAGACCCAGTACTTC
TRBJ1-1 | TRBV9 | - | 13 | - | CASSPHRDTEAFF | TGTGCCAGCAGCCCCCACAGGGACACTGAAGCTTTCTTT
TRBJ2-2 | TRBV11-2 | - | 11 | - | CASSPSGELFF | TGTGCCAGCAGCCCATCCGGGGAGCTGTTTTTT
TRBJ1-1 | TRBV10-1 | - | 13 | once | CASSVRTNTEAFF | TGCGCCAGCAGTGTTCGGACAAACACTGAAGCTTTCTTT
TRBJ1-2 | TRBV18 | TRBD1 | 14 | - | CASSPPGQLYGYTF | TGTGCCAGCTCACCCCCGGGACAGCTCTATGGCTACACCTTC
TRBJ2-2 | TRBV11-3 | TRBD1 | 14 | - | CASSLRGRPGELFF | TGTGCCAGCAGCTTAAGGGGGCGCCCCGGGGAGCTGTTTTTT
TRBJ1-3 | TRBV3-1/TRBV3-2 | TRBD1 | 16 | - | CASSQNLRGKGNTIYF | TGTGCCAGCAGCCAGAACCTCAGGGGGAAAGGAAACACCATATATTTT
TRBJ1-4 | TRBV19 | - | 16 | - | CASTPWQGGEREKLFF | TGTGCCAGTACCCCGTGGCAGGGCGGTGAGCGTGAAAAACTGTTTTTT
TRBJ2-7 | TRBV20-1 | TRBD1 | 14 | - | CSASIPGGFYEQYF | TGCAGTGCTAGTATCCCAGGGGGTTTCTACGAGCAGTACTTC
TRBJ2-1 | TRBV10-2 | - | 15 | - | CASNFPWDTGNEQFF | TGCGCCAGCAATTTTCCTTGGGACACCGGCAATGAGCAGTTCTTC
TRBJ2-1 | TRBV11-3 | TRBD1 | 17 | - | CASSLGSKTGGGNEQFF | TGTGCCAGCAGCTTAGGATCGAAGACAGGGGGCGGTAATGAGCAGTTCTTC
TRBJ2-3 | TRBV4-3 | - | 13 | once | CASSHSGGITQYF | TGCGCCAGCAGCCATTCCGGGGGTATTACGCAGTATTTT
TRBJ2-7 | TRBV7-3 | TRBD1 | 14 | - | CASSSDRASGEQYF | TGTGCCAGCAGCTCTGACAGGGCCTCGGGCGAGCAGTACTTC
TRBJ1-5 | TRBV18 | TRBD1 | 16 | - | CASSPQGGQGGQPQHF | TGTGCCAGCTCACCACAGGGAGGACAGGGGGGTCAGCCCCAGCATTTT
TRBJ2-1 | TRBV7-9 | - | 15 | - | CASSRGAQPYNEQFF | TGTGCCAGCAGCCGGGGGGCCCAGCCCTACAATGAGCAGTTCTTC
TRBJ1-4 | TRBV5-1 | - | 15 | - | CASSFSLQGSEKLFF | TGCGCCAGCAGCTTCTCCCTTCAGGGTTCCGAAAAACTGTTTTTT
TRBJ1-6 | TRBV28 | - | 15 | few | CASSLLDSYNSPLHF | TGTGCCAGCAGTTTACTGGACAGCTATAATTCACCCCTCCACTTT
TRBJ1-4 | TRBV6-1 | - | 15 | - | CASSESWGPNEKLFF | TGTGCCAGCAGTGAAAGTTGGGGGCCGAATGAAAAACTGTTTTTT
TRBJ2-2 | TRBV3-1/TRBV3-2 | - | 16 | few | CASSQGRGSNTGELFF | TGTGCCAGCAGCCAAGGCCGAGGTTCGAACACCGGGGAGCTGTTTTTT
TRBJ2-3 | TRBV4-3 | - | 16 | - | CASSQLLSGGTDTQYF | TGCGCCAGCAGCCAATTGCTATCAGGGGGCACAGATACGCAGTATTTT
TRBJ1-5 | TRBV7-8 | - | 13 | - | CASSLYGNQPQHF | TGTGCCAGCAGCTTATATGGCAATCAGCCCCAGCATTTT
TRBJ2-3 | TRBV7-2 | - | 16 | - | CASSLLMETALDTQYF | TGTGCCAGCAGCTTATTGATGGAGACAGCTTTAGATACGCAGTATTTT
TRBJ2-7 | TRBV7-6 | - | 15 | - | CASSLGGRPLYEQYF | TGTGCCAGCAGCTTAGGTGGCAGGCCCTTGTACGAGCAGTACTTC
TRBJ1-2 | TRBV30 | TRBD1 | 17 | - | CAWSTPTGAPWHYGYTF | TGTGCCTGGAGTACCCCGACAGGGGCTCCCTGGCACTATGGCTACACCTTC
TRBJ2-1 | TRBV5-1 | - | 17 | - | CASSLYGSSGSYNEQFF | TGCGCCAGCAGCTTATATGGCAGCTCGGGCTCCTACAATGAGCAGTTCTTC
TRBJ2-5 | TRBV7-6 | - | 15 | - | CASSLAFGGQETQYF | TGTGCCAGCAGCTTAGCATTCGGGGGCCAAGAGACCCAGTACTTC
TRBJ1-1 | TRBV2 | - | 12 | - | CASSGSSREAFF | TGTGCCAGCAGTGGGAGTTCGAGGGAGGCTTTCTTT
TRBJ2-1 | TRBV11-3 | TRBD2 | 15 | once | CASSLGPSGGNEQFF | TGTGCCAGCAGCTTAGGCCCTAGCGGGGGCAATGAGCAGTTCTTC
TRBJ1-1 | TRBV7-2 | TRBD1 | 17 | - | CASSSTRTGMRNTEAFF | TGTGCCAGCAGCTCCACTAGGACAGGGATGAGGAACACTGAAGCTTTCTTT
TRBJ1-2 | TRBV21-1 | - | 16 | - | CASSTQKGGVGYGYTF | TGTGCCAGCAGCACTCAAAAGGGAGGAGTGGGGTATGGCTACACCTTC
TRBJ2-7 | TRBV25-1 | - | 12 | - | CASSEFLAEQYF | TGTGCCAGCAGTGAATTTCTAGCCGAGCAGTACTTC
TRBJ1-2 | TRBV30 | - | 14 | - | CAWAISTVNYGYTF | TGTGCCTGGGCCATCTCGACAGTCAACTATGGCTACACCTTC
TRBJ1-6 | TRBV30 | TRBD1 | 13 | - | CAFEGAGSSPLHF | TGTGCCTTCGAGGGGGCAGGGAGTTCACCCCTCCACTTT
TRBJ2-7 | TRBV4-3 | - | 15 | - | CASSHSAGNSYEQYF | TGCGCCAGCAGCCACTCTGCGGGAAACTCCTACGAGCAGTACTTC
TRBJ2-7 | TRBV19 | TRBD2 | 14 | - | CATGAAGGPFEQYF | TGTGCCACCGGCGCTGCGGGGGGGCCGTTCGAGCAGTACTTC
TRBJ1-5 | TRBV30 | - | 14 | - | CAWRVGPGNQPQHF | TGTGCCTGGAGGGTAGGGCCAGGGAATCAGCCCCAGCATTTT
TRBJ1-4 | TRBV29-1 | TRBD1 | 14 | - | CSVTGQGGNEKLFF | TGCAGCGTTACGGGACAGGGGGGCAATGAAAAACTGTTTTTT
TRBJ1-1 | TRBV3-1/TRBV3-2 | - | 12 | - | CASSQDGREAFF | TGTGCCAGCAGCCAAGATGGCAGGGAAGCTTTCTTT
TRBJ1-1 | TRBV6-6 | TRBD1 | 15 | - | CASTKTGTGVTEAFF | TGTGCCAGCACCAAAACCGGGACAGGGGTCACTGAAGCTTTCTTT
TRBJ1-2 | TRBV29-1 | - | 12 | once | CSVGGSSYGYTF | TGCAGCGTTGGGGGCAGTTCCTATGGCTACACCTTC
TRBJ2-7 | TRBV15 | TRBD2 | 18 | - | CATSRVRFAGGSSYEQYF | TGTGCCACCAGCAGAGTAAGGTTTGCGGGGGGGAGCTCCTACGAGCAGTACTTC
TRBJ2-5 | TRBV5-1 | TRBD2 | 17 | - | CASSGRTSGGAQETQYF | TGCGCCAGCAGCGGCCGGACTAGCGGGGGGGCTCAAGAGACCCAGTACTTC
TRBJ2-7 | TRBV7-2 | - | 16 | few | CASSPTAGQGSYEQYF | TGTGCCAGCAGCCCGACTGCAGGGCAGGGGTCCTACGAGCAGTACTTC
TRBJ2-2 | TRBV3-1/TRBV3-2 | - | 15 | - | CASSNRDTATGELFF | TGTGCCAGCAGCAACCGGGACACCGCAACCGGGGAGCTGTTTTTT
TRBJ1-2 | TRBV12-3/TRBV12-4 | - | 13 | - | CASSVDRIGGYTF | TGTGCCAGCAGTGTCGACAGAATAGGGGGCTACACCTTC
TRBJ1-1 | TRBV5-1 | - | 15 | - | CASSLVPTANTEAFF | TGCGCCAGCAGCTTGGTCCCGACAGCTAACACTGAAGCTTTCTTT
TRBJ1-2 | TRBV19 | TRBD1 | 15 | - | CASFSGTASYYGYTF | TGTGCCAGCTTTTCCGGGACAGCGTCTTACTATGGCTACACCTTC
TRBJ1-6 | TRBV7-2 | TRBD1 | 14 | - | CASRSGTVNSPLHF | TGTGCCAGCAGATCCGGGACAGTTAATTCACCCCTCCACTTT
TRBJ1-2 | TRBV10-3 | - | 11 | - | CAITGDYGYTF | TGTGCCATCACGGGGGACTATGGCTACACCTTC
TRBJ1-1 | TRBV27 | - | 13 | - | CASPGFSGQGTFF | TGTGCCAGTCCAGGGTTTTCGGGCCAAGGGACTTTCTTT
TRBJ2-1 | TRBV7-2 | TRBD2 | 16 | - | CASAPPGLAGYNEQFF | TGTGCCAGCGCGCCTCCGGGACTAGCGGGCTACAATGAGCAGTTCTTC